The clone carrying this TCR beta chain was observed a handful of times. Its antigen is currently unknown. The V end was cut by 6 bases, the J end by 0 bases, with 9 bases between. CDR3 length equals 15 residues. Looked up from germline, CDR1 is MNHEY and CDR2 is SVGAGI. This sample was taken from a study of response to subunit inactivated influenza vaccine. TCRdb itself ran the RT-PCR reads through MiXCR, one entry per CDR3 protein. The sample has fewer than 600,000 distinct CDR3 sequences, less than 7.5% seen once. Broader study findings: New T cells are recruited in small numbers by each seasonal influenza vaccination, according to the authors' suggestion.

This receptor was obtained from a man aged 50 to 69 who received an inactivated influenza vaccine. Sequencing was performed on PBMCs from blood, taken roughly 24 months after vaccination. The chain uses TRBV6-5 and TRBJ2-6; D not certain. Here the CDR3 reads CASSYDNSGANVLTF. DNA of the CDR3: TGTGCCAGCAGCTACGACAACTCTGGGGCCAACGTCCTGACTTTC.